The subject of this entry is one TCR beta chain. Its antigen is unknown. This CDR3 has 14 amino acids. V lost 4 bases, J lost 6 bases, and 16 bases lay in between. The germline V gene encodes CDR1 MNHEY and CDR2 SVGAGI. The entirety of the isolated RNA underwent reverse transcription, so expressed TCRB transcripts were sequenced. Reads from naive, central memory and regulatory T cell samples averaged about 3.57 million. Clones were sequenced by immunoSEQ multiplex PCR, and TCRdb holds only the in-frame ones, with some missing. The data show about 650,000 clones, under 15% seen once. The data were obtained in a study of beta chain features in type 1 diabetes. Findings of the study overall: Among patients with Type 1 diabetes, TCRB CDR3s were moderately but significantly shorter in every one of the four CD4+ subsets.

The sequence came from a man aged 30-40 years with type 1 diabetes. The chain recombines TRBV6-5 with TRBJ2-7; D is unresolved. The sequencing sample was made of naive CD4+ T cells from blood. The CDR3 reads CASSSHTVWSEQYF. DNA of the CDR3: TGTGCCAGCAGTTCCCACACGGTTTGGTCCGAGCAGTACTTC.